These 17 T cell receptor beta chains were sequenced from one sample in a study of T cell responses to AZD1222 COVID-19 vaccine. Assay: immunoSEQ multiplex PCR; the TCRdb copy retains only in-frame clones and omits some. The table shows some 95,000 clones, with around 85% occurring only once. Sample: peripheral blood, taken on day 0 of AZD1222 vaccination. These receptors originate from an adult in good health.

The rearrangement uses TRBV3-1 (or the pseudogene TRBV3-2) and TRBJ1-2; 12 bases fit TRBD1. The CDR3 runs 16 residues. CDR1 is LGHDT, CDR2 YNNKEL, per germline (reference sequence). With 1 base clipped from V and 4 bases from J, the junction kept 4 bases outside the gene matches. The CDR3 sequence is CASSQGGQGALYGYTF. Here the CDR3 DNA reads TGTGCCAGCAGCCAAGGGGGACAGGGGGCACTCTATGGCTACACCTTC.

This clone occurred a few times. CDR3 protein: CASSSTPQDYGYTF. CDR3 bases: TGTGCCAGCAGTTCGACTCCGCAGGACTATGGCTACACCTTC. This chain joins TRBV27 and TRBJ1-2; D not certain. Germline lookup yields CDR1 MNHEY and CDR2 SMNVEV (reference sequence). The CDR3 runs 14 residues. V was clipped by 4 bases and J by 3 bases, with 12 bases between them.

This clone was seen a handful of times. The chain is built from TRBV10-2 and TRBJ1-5; 8 nucleotides align to TRBD1. The germline gives CDR1 WSHSY, CDR2 SAAADI. The CDR3 consists of 15 residues. After removal of 6 bases from V and 4 bases from J, the junction contained 8 bases not matched to a gene. CDR3 sequence: CASSRQGTGNQPQHF. The CDR3 region has the DNA TGCGCCAGCAGCAGACAGGGGACGGGGAATCAGCCCCAGCATTTT.

The gene calls are TRBV2 and TRBJ1-2, with 8 bases lining up with TRBD1. With 4 bases clipped from V and 7 bases from J, the junction kept 8 bases outside the gene matches. Germline lookup yields CDR1 SNHLY and CDR2 FYNNEI. There are 14 residues in the CDR3. For the CDR3, the DNA is TGTGCCAGCAGTGTCGACAGGGGCCCGCCTGGCTACACCTTC. Encoded protein: CASSVDRGPPGYTF.

The chain carries TRBV18 and TRBJ1-1; 8 nucleotides agree with TRBD1. The CDR3 contains 17 residues. J was trimmed by 1 base and V by 1 base; bases with no gene match: 8. Germline CDR1 is KGHSH and CDR2 is LQKENI. The CDR3 sequence: CASSPRGQGAWNTEAFF. The CDR3 region has the DNA TGTGCCAGCTCACCACGCGGGCAGGGGGCTTGGAACACTGAAGCTTTCTTT.

The J gene is TRBJ2-2, the V gene TRBV4-1; no clear D. In germline, CDR1 is MGHRA, CDR2 YSYEKL. This CDR3 is 16 amino acids long. V lost 0 bases to trimming and J lost 0 bases, with 8 bases between them. Written as DNA, the CDR3 is TGCGCCAGCAGCCAAGATCCTCGGACGAACACCGGGGAGCTGTTTTTT. It specifies CASSQDPRTNTGELFF.

CDR3 residues: CASSSTGTHTEAFF. In DNA, the CDR3 is TGCGCCAGCAGCTCGACAGGGACGCACACTGAAGCTTTCTTT. This chain joins TRBV5-1 and TRBJ1-1; TRBD1 matches 7 bases. Trimming at V came to 3 bases and at J to 3 bases, leaving 5 bases not matched to a gene. The CDR3 sequence is 14 residues long. Germline V gene data show CDR1 as SGHRS and CDR2 as YFSETQ.

J is TRBJ1-6 and V is TRBV5-8; 7 bases align to TRBD1. Looked up from germline, CDR1 is SGHTS and CDR2 is YDEGEE. CDR3 length equals 13 residues. Germline trimming cut 8 bases from V and 6 bases from J; bases unmatched to any gene: 5. In DNA form, the CDR3 reads TGTGCCAGTATCCGGGACAGTAATTCACCCCTCCACTTT. Translated, it gives CASIRDSNSPLHF.

This clone showed up just a few times. The CDR3 DNA sequence: TGCGCCAGCAGTGAGTCCGGAGCGCCCGGGGCAGATACGCAGTATTTT. The encoded protein is CASSESGAPGADTQYF. V usage is TRBV10-1 and J usage is TRBJ2-3, with D tentatively TRBD2 (5 bases). This CDR3 comprises 16 residues. Germline V gene sequence: CDR1 WNHNN, CDR2 SYGVQD (reference sequence). Trimming stripped 0 bases from V and 4 bases from J, with 14 bases between.

The CDR3 is CASSWSNSPLHF. In DNA, the CDR3 is TGTGCCAGCAGTTGGAGTAATTCACCCCTCCACTTT. This sequence joins TRBV12-3 or TRBV12-4 and TRBJ1-6; D is unclear. Trimming shortened V by 4 bases and J by 6 bases, and 4 bases separated the two germline ends. The length of the CDR3 is 12 residues.

This CDR3 reads CSASNIAYEQYF. CDR3 bases: TGCAGCGCCTCCAACATTGCCTACGAGCAGTACTTC. The chain has TRBV29-1 and TRBJ2-7; D ambiguous. This CDR3 region has 12 residues. V was cut by 7 bases and J by 2 bases, with 12 bases left in between. Germline V gene lookup returns CDR1 SQVTM and CDR2 ANQGSEA.

Concerning this clone itself: The germline gene is not matched at one end of the junction; a read error may be the cause. The V and J genes are TRBV5-1 and TRBJ2-7; TRBD1 matches at 7 bases. CDR1 and CDR2 from the germline V gene are SGHRS and YFSETQ. The length of the CDR3 is 13 residues. This CDR3 is CASSREGATGETF. The CDR3 nucleotides are TGCGCCAGCAGCCGCGAGGGGGCAACTGGGGAAACGTTC.

The chain recombines TRBV6-1 with TRBJ1-5; TRBD1 matches at 8 bases. CDR3 length: 15 residues. The germline V gene encodes CDR1 MNHNS and CDR2 SASEGT. V gave up 3 bases and J gave up 5 bases; unmatched junction bases: 6. Written as DNA, the CDR3 is TGTGCCAGCAGTGATAGAGGACAGGGACATCAGCCCCAGCATTTT. It codes for CASSDRGQGHQPQHF.

This chain connects TRBV18 to TRBJ1-2; the D is unclear. The V gene lost 3 bases and the J gene lost 0 bases, with 17 bases spanning the gap. The CDR3 consists of 17 residues. From germline, CDR1 is KGHSH and CDR2 LQKENI. In DNA, the CDR3 is TGTGCCAGCTCACCGACATCGAGTAGATTTCCTAACTATGGCTACACCTTC. Protein: CASSPTSSRFPNYGYTF.

The chain uses TRBV6-2 or TRBV6-3 and TRBJ2-7; D is ambiguous. Deletions cut 1 base from V and 3 bases from J, with 4 bases between. Germline CDR1 reads MNHEY; CDR2 reads SVGEGT. The CDR3 runs 12 residues. The CDR3 loop reads CASSYYNYEQYF. The CDR3 DNA is TGTGCCAGCAGTTACTACAACTACGAGCAGTACTTC.

The chain has TRBV7-9 and TRBJ1-4; unclear D gene. The length of the CDR3 is 15 residues. Trimming took 5 bases from V and 0 from J, leaving 10 bases between them. Germline CDR1 reads SEHNR; CDR2 reads FQNEAQ (reference sequence). The CDR3 here is CASSHPAATNEKLFF. The DNA of the CDR3 is TGTGCCAGCAGCCATCCGGCCGCAACTAATGAAAAACTGTTTTTT.

This clone has a single count. At the DNA level, this CDR3 is encoded by other sequences in the same sample as well. The J gene is TRBJ1-2, the V gene TRBV19; D unresolved. Germline V gives CDR1 LNHDA, CDR2 SQIVND (reference sequence). V gave up 6 bases and J gave up 4 bases, with 9 bases separating them. The CDR3 consists of 12 residues. CDR3: CASSDLLYGYTF. The CDR3, as DNA: TGTGCCAGTAGCGACTTGCTCTATGGCTACACCTTC.